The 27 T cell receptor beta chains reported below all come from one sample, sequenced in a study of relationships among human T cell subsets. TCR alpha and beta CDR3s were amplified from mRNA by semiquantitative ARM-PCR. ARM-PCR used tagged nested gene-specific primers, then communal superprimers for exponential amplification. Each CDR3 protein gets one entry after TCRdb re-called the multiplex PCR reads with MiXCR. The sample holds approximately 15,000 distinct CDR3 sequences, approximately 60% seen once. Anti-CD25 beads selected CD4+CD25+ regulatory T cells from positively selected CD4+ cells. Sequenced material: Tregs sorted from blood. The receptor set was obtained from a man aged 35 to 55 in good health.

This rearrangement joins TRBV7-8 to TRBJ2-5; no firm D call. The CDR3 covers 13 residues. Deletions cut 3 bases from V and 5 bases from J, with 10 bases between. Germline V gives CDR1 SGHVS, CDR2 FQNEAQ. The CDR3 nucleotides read TGTGCCAGCAGCTTGCCCCCGGGCGAGACCCAGTACTTC. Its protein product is CASSLPPGETQYF.

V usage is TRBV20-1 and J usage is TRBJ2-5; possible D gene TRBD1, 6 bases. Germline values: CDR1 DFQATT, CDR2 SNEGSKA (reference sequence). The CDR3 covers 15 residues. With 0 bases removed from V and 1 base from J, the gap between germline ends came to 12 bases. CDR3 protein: CSARDARDTQETQYF. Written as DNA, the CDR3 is TGCAGTGCTAGAGATGCCCGGGACACCCAAGAGACCCAGTACTTC.

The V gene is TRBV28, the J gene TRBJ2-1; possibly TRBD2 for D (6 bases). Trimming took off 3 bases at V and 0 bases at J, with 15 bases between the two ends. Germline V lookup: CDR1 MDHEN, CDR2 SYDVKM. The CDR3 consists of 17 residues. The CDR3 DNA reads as TGTGCCAGCAGTTTCCCCGGGGACTTCAGCTCCTACAATGAGCAGTTCTTC. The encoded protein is CASSFPGDFSSYNEQFF. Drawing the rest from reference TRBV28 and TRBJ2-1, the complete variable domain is DVKVTQSSRYLVKRTGEKVFLECVQDMDHENMFWYRQDPGLGLRLIYFSYDVKMKEKGDIPEGYSVSREKKERFSLILESASTNQTSMYLCASSFPGDFSSYNEQFFGPGTRLTVL.

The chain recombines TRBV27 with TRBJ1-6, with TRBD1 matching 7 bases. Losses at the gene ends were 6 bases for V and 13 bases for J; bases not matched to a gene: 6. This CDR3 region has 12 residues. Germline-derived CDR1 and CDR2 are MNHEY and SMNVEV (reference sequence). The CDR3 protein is CASSRPGGPLHF. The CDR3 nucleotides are TGTGCCAGCAGCAGACCAGGGGGGCCCCTCCACTTT.

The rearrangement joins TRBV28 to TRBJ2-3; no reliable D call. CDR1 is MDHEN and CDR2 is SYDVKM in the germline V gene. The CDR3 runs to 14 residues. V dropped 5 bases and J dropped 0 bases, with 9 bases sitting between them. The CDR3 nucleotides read TGTGCCAGCAGTCCTAGTCCTAGCACAGATACGCAGTATTTT. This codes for CASSPSPSTDTQYF. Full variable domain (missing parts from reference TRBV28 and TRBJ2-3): DVKVTQSSRYLVKRTGEKVFLECVQDMDHENMFWYRQDPGLGLRLIYFSYDVKMKEKGDIPEGYSVSREKKERFSLILESASTNQTSMYLCASSPSPSTDTQYFGPGTRLTVL.

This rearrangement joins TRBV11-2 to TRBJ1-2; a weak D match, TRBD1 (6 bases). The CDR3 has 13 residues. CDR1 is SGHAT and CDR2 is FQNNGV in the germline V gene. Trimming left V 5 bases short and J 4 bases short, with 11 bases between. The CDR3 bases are TGTGCCAGCAGCCAGGGGCAGATCTATGGCTACACCTTC. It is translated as CASSQGQIYGYTF.

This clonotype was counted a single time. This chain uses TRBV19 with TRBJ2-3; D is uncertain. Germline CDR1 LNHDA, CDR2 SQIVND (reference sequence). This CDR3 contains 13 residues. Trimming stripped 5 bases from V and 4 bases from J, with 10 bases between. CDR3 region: CASSSQDADTQYF. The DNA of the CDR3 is TGTGCCAGTAGTTCCCAAGATGCAGATACGCAGTATTTT.

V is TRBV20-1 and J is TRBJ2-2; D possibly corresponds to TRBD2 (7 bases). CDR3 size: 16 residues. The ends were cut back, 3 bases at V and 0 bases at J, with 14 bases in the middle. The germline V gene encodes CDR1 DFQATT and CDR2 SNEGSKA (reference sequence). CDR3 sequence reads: CSASKGGGANTGELFF. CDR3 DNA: TGCAGTGCTAGCAAGGGGGGAGGGGCGAACACCGGGGAGCTGTTTTTT.

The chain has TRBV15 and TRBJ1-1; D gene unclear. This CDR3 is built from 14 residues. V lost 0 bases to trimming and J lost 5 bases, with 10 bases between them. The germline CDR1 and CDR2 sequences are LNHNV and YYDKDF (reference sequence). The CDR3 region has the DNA TGTGCCACCAGCAGAGAAAAGGGTTTGACTGAAGCTTTCTTT. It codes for CATSREKGLTEAFF. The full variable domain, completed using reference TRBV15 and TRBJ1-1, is DAMVIQNPRYQVTQFGKPVTLSCSQTLNHNVMYWYQQKSSQAPKLLFHYYDKDFNNEADTPDNFQSRRPNTSFCFLDIRSPGLGDTAMYLCATSREKGLTEAFFGQGTRLTVV.

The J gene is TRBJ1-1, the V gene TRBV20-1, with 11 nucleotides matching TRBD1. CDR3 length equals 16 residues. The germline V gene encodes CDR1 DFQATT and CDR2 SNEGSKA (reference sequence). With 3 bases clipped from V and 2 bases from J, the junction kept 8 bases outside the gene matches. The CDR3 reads CSAREAGTGGNTEAFF. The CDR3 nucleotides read TGCAGTGCTAGGGAAGCCGGGACAGGGGGTAACACTGAAGCTTTCTTT.

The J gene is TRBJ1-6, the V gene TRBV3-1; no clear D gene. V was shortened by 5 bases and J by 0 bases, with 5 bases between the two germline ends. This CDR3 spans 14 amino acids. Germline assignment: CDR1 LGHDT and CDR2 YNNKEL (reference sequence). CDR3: CASSESSYNSPLHF. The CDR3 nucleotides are TGTGCCAGCAGCGAAAGCTCCTATAATTCACCCCTCCACTTT.

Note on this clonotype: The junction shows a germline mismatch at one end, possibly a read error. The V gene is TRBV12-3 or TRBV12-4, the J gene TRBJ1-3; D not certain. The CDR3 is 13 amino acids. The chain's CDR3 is CASSIAFGNTIYF. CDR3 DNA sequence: TGTGCCAGCAGTATAGCGTTTGGGAACACCATATATTTT.

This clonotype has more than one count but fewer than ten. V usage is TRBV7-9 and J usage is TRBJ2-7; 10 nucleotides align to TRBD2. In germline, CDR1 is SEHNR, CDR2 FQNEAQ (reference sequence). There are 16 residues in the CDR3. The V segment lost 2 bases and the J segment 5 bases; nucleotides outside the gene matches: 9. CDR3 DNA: TGTGCCAGCAGCTTAAGGACTAGCGGAGGTGGGGACGAGCAGTACTTC. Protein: CASSLRTSGGGDEQYF.

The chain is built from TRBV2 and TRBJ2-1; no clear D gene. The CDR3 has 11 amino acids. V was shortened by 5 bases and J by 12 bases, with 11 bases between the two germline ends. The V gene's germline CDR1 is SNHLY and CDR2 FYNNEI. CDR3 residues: CASSQELGQFF. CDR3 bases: TGTGCCAGCAGTCAGGAGCTAGGGCAGTTCTTC.

The CDR3 here is CASSQQGAVGTQYF. The CDR3, as DNA: TGTGCCAGCAGTCAACAGGGGGCGGTCGGGACCCAGTACTTC. The rearrangement joins TRBV28 to TRBJ2-5, with 9 bases identical to TRBD1. V was clipped by 5 bases and J by 7 bases; unmatched bases: 8. CDR1 MDHEN and CDR2 SYDVKM come from the germline V gene. This CDR3 is built from 14 residues.

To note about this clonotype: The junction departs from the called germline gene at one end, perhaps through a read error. CDR3 bases: TGTGCCAGCAGAATGGGACAGCCGGTCGGGTATTCACCCCTCCGCTTT. Translation gives CASRMGQPVGYSPLRF. This chain uses TRBV27 with TRBJ1-6, with 7 positions matching TRBD1. CDR3 length: 16 amino acids. Germline values: CDR1 MNHEY, CDR2 SMNVEV (reference sequence).

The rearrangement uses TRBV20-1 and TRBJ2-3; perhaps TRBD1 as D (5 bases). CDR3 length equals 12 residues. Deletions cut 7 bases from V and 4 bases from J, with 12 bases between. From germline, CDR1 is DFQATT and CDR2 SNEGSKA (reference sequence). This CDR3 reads CSGGRVADTQYF. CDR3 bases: TGCAGTGGGGGCAGGGTGGCAGATACGCAGTATTTT.

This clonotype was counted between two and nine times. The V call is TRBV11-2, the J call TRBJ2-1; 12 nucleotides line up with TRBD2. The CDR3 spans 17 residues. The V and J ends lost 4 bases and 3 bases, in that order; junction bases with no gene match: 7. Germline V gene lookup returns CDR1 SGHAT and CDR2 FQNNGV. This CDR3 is CASSSQSGLAGYNEQFF. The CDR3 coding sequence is TGTGCCAGCAGCTCCCAATCGGGACTAGCGGGCTACAATGAGCAGTTCTTC.

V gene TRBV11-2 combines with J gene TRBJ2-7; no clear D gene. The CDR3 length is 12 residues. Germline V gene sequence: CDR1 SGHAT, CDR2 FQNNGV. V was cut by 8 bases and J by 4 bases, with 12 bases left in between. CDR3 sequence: CASATRFYEQYF. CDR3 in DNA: TGTGCCAGCGCAACCCGGTTTTACGAGCAGTACTTC. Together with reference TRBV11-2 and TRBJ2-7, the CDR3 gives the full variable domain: EAGVAQSPRYKIIEKRQSVAFWCNPISGHATLYWYQQILGQGPKLLIQFQNNGVVDDSQLPKDRFSAERLKGVDSTLKIQPAKLEDSAVYLCASATRFYEQYFGPGTRLTVT.

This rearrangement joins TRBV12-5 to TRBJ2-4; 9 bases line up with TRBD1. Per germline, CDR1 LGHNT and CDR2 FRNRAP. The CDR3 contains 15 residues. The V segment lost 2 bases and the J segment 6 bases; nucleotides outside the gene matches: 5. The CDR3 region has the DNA TGTGCTAGTGGTTTGCCAACGGACAGGGGAAACATTCAGTACTTC. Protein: CASGLPTDRGNIQYF.

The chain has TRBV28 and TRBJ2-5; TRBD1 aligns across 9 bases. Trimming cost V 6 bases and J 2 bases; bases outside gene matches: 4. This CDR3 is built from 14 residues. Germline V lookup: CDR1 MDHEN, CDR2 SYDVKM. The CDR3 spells CASRGTGPQETQYF. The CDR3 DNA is TGTGCCAGCAGAGGGACAGGGCCTCAAGAGACCCAGTACTTC. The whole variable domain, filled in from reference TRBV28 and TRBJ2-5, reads DVKVTQSSRYLVKRTGEKVFLECVQDMDHENMFWYRQDPGLGLRLIYFSYDVKMKEKGDIPEGYSVSREKKERFSLILESASTNQTSMYLCASRGTGPQETQYFGPGTRLLVL.

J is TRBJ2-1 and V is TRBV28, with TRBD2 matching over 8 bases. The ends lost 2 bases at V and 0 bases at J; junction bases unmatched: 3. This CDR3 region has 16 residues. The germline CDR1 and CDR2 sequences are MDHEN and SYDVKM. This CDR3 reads CASSLGGRSSYNEQFF. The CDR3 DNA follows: TGTGCCAGCAGTTTAGGCGGGAGGAGCTCCTACAATGAGCAGTTCTTC.

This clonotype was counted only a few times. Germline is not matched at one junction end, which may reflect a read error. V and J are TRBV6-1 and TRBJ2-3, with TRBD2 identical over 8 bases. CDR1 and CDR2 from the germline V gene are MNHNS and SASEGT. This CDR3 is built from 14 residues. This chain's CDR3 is CASSRGGSTDTQYF. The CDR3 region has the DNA TGCGCCAGCAGCCGGGGGGGCTCCACAGATACGCAGTATTTT.

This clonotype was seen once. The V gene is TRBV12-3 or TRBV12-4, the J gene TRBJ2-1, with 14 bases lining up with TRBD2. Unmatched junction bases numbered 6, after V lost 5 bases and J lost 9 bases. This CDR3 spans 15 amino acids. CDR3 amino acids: CASSKGLAGVSEQFF. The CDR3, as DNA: TGTGCCAGCAGTAAGGGACTAGCGGGAGTCAGTGAGCAGTTCTTC.

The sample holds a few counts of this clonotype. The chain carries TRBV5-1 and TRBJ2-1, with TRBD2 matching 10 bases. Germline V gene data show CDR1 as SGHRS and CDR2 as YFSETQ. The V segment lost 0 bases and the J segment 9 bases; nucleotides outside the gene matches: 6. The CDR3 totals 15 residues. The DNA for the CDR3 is TGCGCCAGCAGCTTGGACACTAGCGGGGCCCTTGAGCAGTTCTTC. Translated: CASSLDTSGALEQFF. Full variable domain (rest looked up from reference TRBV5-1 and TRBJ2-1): KAGVTQTPRYLIKTRGQQVTLSCSPISGHRSVSWYQQTPGQGLQFLFEYFSETQRNKGNFPGRFSGRQFSNSRSEMNVSTLELGDSALYLCASSLDTSGALEQFFGPGTRLTVL.

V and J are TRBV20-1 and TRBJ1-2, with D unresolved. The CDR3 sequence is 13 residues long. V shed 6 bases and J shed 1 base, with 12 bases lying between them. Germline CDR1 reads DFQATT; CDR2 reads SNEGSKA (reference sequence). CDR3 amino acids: CSANIAVNYGYTF. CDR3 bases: TGCAGTGCAAACATAGCGGTTAACTATGGCTACACCTTC.

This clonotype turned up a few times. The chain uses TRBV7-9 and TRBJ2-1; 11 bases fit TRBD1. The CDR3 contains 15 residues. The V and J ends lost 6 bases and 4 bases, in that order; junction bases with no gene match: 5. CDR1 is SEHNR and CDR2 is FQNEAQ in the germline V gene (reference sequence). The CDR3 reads CASSPGQGDYNEQFF. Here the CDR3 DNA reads TGTGCCAGCAGTCCGGGACAGGGGGATTACAATGAGCAGTTCTTC.